The 30 T cell receptor beta chains in this list originate from one sample, sequenced in a study of cytomegalovirus exposure and HLA in healthy donors. Use of 60 Vbeta and 13 Jbeta primers characterized the PCR. The protocol was immunoSEQ multiplex PCR, while the TCRdb copy is restricted to in-frame clones and leaves out a portion. Of approximately 100,000 clones in the sample, 77% are singletons; the top ten hold 9.5% to 13%. What was sequenced was PBMCs. The receptors were gathered from a man aged 35 to 55 in good health and CMV-seropositive.

Concerning this clone itself: At one of its ends the junction is not consistent with the germline gene, which may arise from a read error. The V call is TRBV7-7, the J call TRBJ2-1, with 11 positions matching TRBD1. The CDR3 covers 14 residues. Germline V CDR1 and CDR2: SSHAT, FNYEAQ (reference sequence). The CDR3 spells CASSLGQGAVEQFF. CDR3 nucleotides: TGTGCTAGCAGCTTAGGACAGGGGGCTGTTGAGCAGTTCTTC.

The chain has TRBV29-1 and TRBJ2-5, with TRBD2 identical over 10 bases. The germline V gene encodes CDR1 SQVTM and CDR2 ANQGSEA. J was trimmed by 5 bases and V by 6 bases; bases with no gene match: 9. CDR3 length: 14 amino acids. CDR3 in DNA: TGCAGCGTCGCCGGTAGCGGGGGGCGGGAGACCCAGTACTTC. It is translated as CSVAGSGGRETQYF. Filled out from reference TRBV29-1 and TRBJ2-5, the complete variable domain reads SAVISQKPSRDICQRGTSLTIQCQVDSQVTMMFWYRQQPGQSLTLIATANQGSEATYESGFVIDKFPISRPNLTFSTLTVSNMSPEDSSIYLCSVAGSGGRETQYFGPGTRLLVL.

V gene TRBV28 combines with J gene TRBJ2-5, with 11 nucleotides matching TRBD2. The V gene's germline CDR1 is MDHEN and CDR2 SYDVKM. Trimming at V came to 5 bases and at J to 2 bases, leaving 10 bases not matched to a gene. The length of the CDR3 is 17 residues. Here the CDR3 DNA reads TGTGCCAGCAGTCTCCACCCTAGCGGGGGGACTCAAGAGACCCAGTACTTC. This translates into CASSLHPSGGTQETQYF.

This chain uses TRBV7-9 with TRBJ2-7, with 10 bases that match TRBD1. CDR3 size: 14 residues. Losses at the gene ends were 5 bases for V and 3 bases for J; bases not matched to a gene: 4. Germline CDR1 and CDR2: SEHNR and FQNEAQ (reference sequence). The CDR3 loop reads CASSHRTGGYEQYF. DNA for the CDR3: TGTGCCAGCAGCCACCGGACAGGGGGCTACGAGCAGTACTTC.

This clone was detected only once. The genes are TRBV11-2 and TRBJ2-7; 7 nucleotides align to TRBD1. This CDR3 has 13 residues. Germline lookup yields CDR1 SGHAT and CDR2 FQNNGV. V shed 6 bases, J shed 5 bases, and the junction held 7 bases outside the gene matches. CDR3: CASSGQALDEQYF. CDR3 coding DNA: TGTGCCAGCAGTGGACAGGCCCTCGACGAGCAGTACTTC.

This chain connects TRBV5-1 to TRBJ2-7; 7 bases line up with TRBD1. The CDR3 has 14 residues. The V segment lost 1 base and the J segment 7 bases; nucleotides outside the gene matches: 8. Per the germline V gene, CDR1 is SGHRS and CDR2 is YFSETQ. Written as DNA, the CDR3 is TGCGCCAGCAGCTTGAGGGGGCGCTCCGATGAGCAGTACTTC. This codes for CASSLRGRSDEQYF.

V and J are TRBV11-2 and TRBJ2-7; a possible D gene is TRBD1 (6 bases). The V gene's germline CDR1 is SGHAT and CDR2 FQNNGV. The CDR3 totals 15 residues. Trimming removed 7 bases from V and 1 base from J, with 17 bases in between. CDR3: CASKAYITGSYEQYF. For the CDR3, the DNA is TGTGCCAGCAAAGCTTATATTACAGGGTCCTACGAGCAGTACTTC.

This chain uses TRBV7-9 with TRBJ2-1; D unresolved. Looked up from germline, CDR1 is SEHNR and CDR2 is FQNEAQ (reference sequence). The CDR3 runs 10 residues. Trimming shortened V by 5 bases and J by 11 bases, and 7 bases separated the two germline ends. Here the CDR3 reads CASSPSKQFF. The CDR3 bases are TGTGCCAGCAGCCCGAGCAAGCAGTTCTTC.

CDR3 residues: CASSLDAGTSGRSSYEQYF. The DNA of the CDR3 is TGTGCCAGCAGCTTAGATGCTGGGACTAGCGGGCGAAGCTCCTACGAGCAGTACTTC. The rearrangement links TRBV11-2 to TRBJ2-7, with 12 bases that match TRBD2. From germline, CDR1 is SGHAT and CDR2 FQNNGV. This CDR3 has 19 amino acids. V trimming: 0 bases; J trimming: 0 bases; junction bases outside the gene matches: 9.

This chain links TRBV10-3 with TRBJ2-1; no firm D call. Trimming removed 7 bases at V and 6 bases at J, with 13 bases between. Germline values: CDR1 ENHRY, CDR2 SYGVKD. This CDR3 spans 13 amino acids. The CDR3 region is CAIKSATGNEQFF. In DNA, the CDR3 is TGTGCCATCAAGAGCGCCACCGGCAATGAGCAGTTCTTC.

This rearrangement joins TRBV4-1 to TRBJ2-5; 12 bases match TRBD2. This CDR3 has 16 residues. J was trimmed by 5 bases and V by 1 base; bases with no gene match: 5. Germline V gene data show CDR1 as MGHRA and CDR2 as YSYEKL. CDR3 DNA sequence: TGCGCCAGCAGCCAAGCTAGCGGGGGGGATTGGGAGACCCAGTACTTC. It encodes CASSQASGGDWETQYF.

The chain employs TRBV18 and TRBJ1-1; D ambiguous. This CDR3 spans 13 amino acids. The V end was cut by 6 bases, the J end by 0 bases, with 8 bases between. Looked up from germline, CDR1 is KGHSH and CDR2 is LQKENI. The CDR3 here is CASSDPVNTEAFF. The CDR3 DNA sequence: TGTGCCAGCTCCGATCCGGTGAACACTGAAGCTTTCTTT.

V usage is TRBV9 and J usage is TRBJ2-3; a weak D match, TRBD2 (6 bases). The germline CDR1 and CDR2 sequences are SGDLS and YYNGEE. Deletions cut 5 bases from V and 0 bases from J, with 25 bases between. There are 19 residues in the CDR3. The CDR3 is CASRGGPLTHLTSTDTQYF. Written as DNA, the CDR3 is TGTGCCAGCAGGGGGGGTCCCCTTACTCACCTCACTAGCACAGATACGCAGTATTTT.

This clone appeared a single time. The CDR3 DNA is TGTGCCTGGAGCATACCAGACAGAAAAACTAGCAATCAGCCCCAGCATTTT. It codes for CAWSIPDRKTSNQPQHF. The chain joins TRBV30 to TRBJ1-5, with D maybe TRBD1 (5 bases). Per the germline V gene, CDR1 is GTSNPN and CDR2 is SVGIG (reference sequence). The CDR3 sequence is 17 residues long. Trimming took off 3 bases at V and 0 bases at J, with 18 bases between the two ends. Drawing the rest from reference TRBV30 and TRBJ1-5, the complete variable domain is SQTIHQWPATLVQPVGSPLSLECTVEGTSNPNLYWYRQAAGRGLQLLFYSVGIGQISSEVPQNLSASRPQDRQFILSSKKLLLSDSGFYLCAWSIPDRKTSNQPQHFGDGTRLSIL.

This clone has a handful of counts. This chain uses TRBV5-1 with TRBJ2-7, with 8 bases fitting TRBD1. CDR1 is SGHRS and CDR2 is YFSETQ in the germline V gene. The length of the CDR3 is 12 residues. V shed 5 bases, J shed 5 bases, and the junction held 3 bases outside the gene matches. The CDR3 DNA follows: TGCGCCAGCAGAGACAGGGGTGACGAGCAGTACTTC. Amino acid sequence: CASRDRGDEQYF.

Here the CDR3 DNA reads TGTGCCATCCGAGCGGGGGAATCTAGCACAGATACGCAGTATTTT. Translated, it gives CAIRAGESSTDTQYF. The V and J genes are TRBV10-3 and TRBJ2-3; 8 bases are a match to TRBD2. The V segment lost 8 bases and the J segment 0 bases; nucleotides outside the gene matches: 7. Germline CDR1 is ENHRY and CDR2 is SYGVKD. This CDR3 comprises 15 residues.

For the CDR3, the DNA is TGTGCCAGCAGCAAAGCGGGCAGGGGGCCGCATCAGCCCCAGCATTTT. Its translation is CASSKAGRGPHQPQHF. The genes are TRBV21-1 and TRBJ1-5; the table's D call, TRBD1, has no DNA check behind it. TRBV21-1 is a pseudogene. The CDR3 covers 16 residues.

This CDR3 is CASSPLAGGSTDTQYF. CDR3 DNA sequence: TGTGCCAGCTCACCGCTAGCGGGGGGAAGCACAGATACGCAGTATTTT. The rearrangement uses TRBV18 and TRBJ2-3; 11 positions match TRBD2. CDR3 length: 16 amino acids. With V trimmed by 3 bases and J by 0 bases, 2 bases remained unmatched. In germline, CDR1 is KGHSH, CDR2 LQKENI.

The chain is built from TRBV6-1 and TRBJ2-5, with D tentatively TRBD2 (5 bases). This CDR3 is 13 amino acids long. Trimming shortened V by 7 bases and J by 4 bases, and 13 bases separated the two germline ends. Germline CDR1 is MNHNS and CDR2 is SASEGT. The CDR3 DNA reads TGTGCCAGCACGCGGAGCGGCGGAGAGACCCAGTACTTC. Protein: CASTRSGGETQYF.

The chain joins TRBV5-1 to TRBJ1-2, with 9 bases lining up with TRBD1. V trimming: 3 bases; J trimming: 4 bases; junction bases outside the gene matches: 4. Germline loops: CDR1 SGHRS, CDR2 YFSETQ. The CDR3 is 14 residues long. Here the CDR3 reads CASSWGQGSYGYTF. The CDR3 DNA reads as TGCGCCAGCAGCTGGGGACAGGGTTCCTATGGCTACACCTTC.

The V and J genes are TRBV4-3 and TRBJ2-4; no definite D call. This CDR3 comprises 16 residues. V was shortened by 0 bases and J by 9 bases, with 18 bases between the two germline ends. The V gene's germline CDR1 is LGHNA and CDR2 YSLEER. This chain's CDR3 is CASSQDRPRNGGIQYF. CDR3 DNA sequence: TGCGCCAGCAGCCAAGATCGGCCGCGAAACGGCGGCATTCAGTACTTC.

V and J are TRBV28 and TRBJ2-5, with 9 bases lining up with TRBD1. The CDR3 is 14 amino acids. Germline CDR1 MDHEN, CDR2 SYDVKM. Unmatched junction bases numbered 7, after V lost 6 bases and J lost 5 bases. CDR3 DNA: TGTGCCAGCAGGGGGGACAGGGTGGTGGAGACCCAGTACTTC. The encoded protein is CASRGDRVVETQYF.

V gene TRBV7-9 combines with J gene TRBJ2-5, with 7 nucleotides matching TRBD1. The DNA end favors TRBJ2-7, so the J call may be wrong. The CDR3 is 13 residues long. In germline, CDR1 is SEHNR, CDR2 FQNEAQ (reference sequence). The CDR3 loop is CASSMRQGYEQYF. CDR3 DNA: TGTGCCAGCAGCATGCGACAGGGCTACGAGCAGTACTTC.

V is TRBV28 and J is TRBJ2-5; 11 nucleotides agree with TRBD1. V shed 5 bases, J shed 4 bases, and the junction held 6 bases outside the gene matches. The V gene's germline CDR1 is MDHEN and CDR2 SYDVKM. CDR3 length: 15 residues. The CDR3 is CASSIGQGARETQYF. The CDR3 nucleotides are TGTGCCAGCAGTATCGGACAGGGGGCGAGAGAGACCCAGTACTTC.

The chain employs TRBV13 and TRBJ2-5, with D uncertain. V was pared by 4 bases and J by 1 base, with 10 bases between. The germline V gene encodes CDR1 PRHDT and CDR2 FYEKMQ (reference sequence). The CDR3 is 14 amino acids. CDR3 DNA: TGTGCCAGCAGCTCCCCAGAAACCCAAGAGACCCAGTACTTC. Protein sequence: CASSSPETQETQYF.

Comments on this clone: Sequence at one end of the junction differs from germline and may be a read error. The J gene is TRBJ1-6, the V gene TRBV27, with 9 nucleotides matching TRBD1. The germline CDR1 and CDR2 sequences are MNHEY and SMNVEV (reference sequence). CDR3 length: 14 residues. In DNA form, the CDR3 reads TGTGCCAGCAGACTGACAGGGGGGGACTCACTCCTCCACTTT. It translates to CASRLTGGDSLLHF.

V and J are TRBV30 and TRBJ2-3; a possible D gene is TRBD1 (6 bases). Germline assignment: CDR1 GTSNPN and CDR2 SVGIG (reference sequence). V was cut by 1 base and J by 0 bases, with 11 bases left in between. The CDR3 contains 15 residues. Here the CDR3 reads CAWSAPGTSTDTQYF. The DNA of the CDR3 is TGTGCCTGGAGTGCCCCAGGGACAAGCACAGATACGCAGTATTTT.

In its sample, this clone was seen a few times. The CDR3 protein is CASSKDGQLYEQYF. CDR3 bases: TGTGCCAGCAGTAAAGACGGACAGCTCTACGAGCAGTACTTC. V and J are TRBV2 and TRBJ2-7, with D perhaps matching TRBD1 (6 bases). Germline V gene lookup returns CDR1 SNHLY and CDR2 FYNNEI. The V and J ends lost 5 bases and 3 bases respectively, with 14 bases between them. This CDR3 is built from 14 residues.

The chain combines TRBV4-3 with TRBJ1-3; D gene ambiguous. CDR3 length: 16 residues. The V gene's germline CDR1 is LGHNA and CDR2 YSLEER. Trimming shortened V by 0 bases and J by 1 base, and 10 bases separated the two germline ends. The CDR3 region has the DNA TGCGCCAGCAGCCAAGAGACTTTGGGTTCTGGAAACACCATATATTTT. This sequence encodes CASSQETLGSGNTIYF.

This clone has a handful of counts. V is TRBV19 and J is TRBJ2-2; TRBD1 is a possible D gene (6 bases). Germline CDR1 LNHDA, CDR2 SQIVND (reference sequence). The CDR3 length is 15 residues. Trimming pared 8 bases from V and 4 bases from J, leaving 17 bases between. CDR3 region: CASRLVGAATGELFF. DNA of the CDR3: TGTGCCAGTCGCCTGGTGGGGGCTGCCACCGGGGAGCTGTTTTTT.